The 9 T cell receptor beta chains given below trace back to one sample, sequenced in a study of T cells in Graves' hyperthyroidism and ophthalmopathy. Amplification of TCR beta CDR3 regions used RNA as the template. With the HTBI primer set, the TCR CDR3 went through a first round of RT-PCR. TCRdb reprocessed the multiplex PCR reads with MiXCR, giving one entry per CDR3 protein. Here the sample spans roughly 170,000 distinct CDR3 sequences, 15% to 20% being singletons. The sequenced sample was blood. These receptors all come from a woman aged 50 to 65 with Graves' hyperthyroidism.

This clonotype has ten or more counts. The chain joins TRBV5-1 to TRBJ2-1; D may be TRBD1 (6 bases). Germline-derived CDR1 and CDR2 are SGHRS and YFSETQ. The V end was cut by 1 base, the J end by 10 bases, with 18 bases between. The CDR3 covers 15 residues. In DNA form, the CDR3 reads TGCGCCAGCAGCTTGTGGGCAGGGGTTGAAGGGGAGCAGTTCTTC. Protein product: CASSLWAGVEGEQFF.

The V and J genes are TRBV5-4 and TRBJ1-2; possible D gene TRBD1, 6 bases. The germline gives CDR1 SGHNT, CDR2 YYREEE (reference sequence). Trimming cost V 0 bases and J 7 bases, with 22 bases left between them. The CDR3 loop spans 17 amino acids. CDR3 region: CASSLGGAQGPITGYTF. DNA for the CDR3: TGTGCCAGCAGCTTGGGGGGGGCACAGGGACCCATTACTGGCTACACCTTC.

At least ten counts were recorded for this clonotype. The chain joins TRBV7-9 to TRBJ1-5, with D uncertain. The CDR3 runs to 13 residues. With 5 bases removed from V and 6 bases from J, the gap between germline ends came to 11 bases. In germline, CDR1 is SEHNR, CDR2 FQNEAQ (reference sequence). CDR3 in DNA: TGTGCCAGCAGCGCCGCAACAAGTCAGCCCCAGCATTTT. Translating gives CASSAATSQPQHF.

This clonotype was detected many times. V gene TRBV7-2 combines with J gene TRBJ2-7, with D hard to call. From germline, CDR1 is SGHTA and CDR2 FQGNSA. V was pared by 4 bases and J by 0 bases, with 7 bases between. The CDR3 length is 13 residues. The CDR3 DNA sequence: TGTGCCAGCAGCTCGTACAGCTCCTACGAGCAGTACTTC. This encodes CASSSYSSYEQYF. The full variable domain, rest sourced from reference TRBV7-2 and TRBJ2-7, is GAGVSQSPSNKVTEKGKDVELRCDPISGHTALYWYRQSLGQGLEFLIYFQGNSAPDKSGLPSDRFSAERTGGSVSTLTIQRTQQEDSAVYLCASSSYSSYEQYFGPGTRLTVT.

This clonotype was found many times. The V call is TRBV19, the J call TRBJ1-2; D gene ambiguous. With 5 bases removed from V and 8 bases from J, the gap between germline ends came to 18 bases. CDR3 size: 14 residues. From germline, CDR1 is LNHDA and CDR2 SQIVND (reference sequence). CDR3 DNA sequence: TGTGCCAGTAGTCCCGGCTGGGCAACCGAGGGCTACACCTTC. It yields the protein CASSPGWATEGYTF. The full variable domain, with the rest looked up from reference TRBV19 and TRBJ1-2, is DGGITQSPKYLFRKEGQNVTLSCEQNLNHDAMYWYRQDPGQGLRLIYYSQIVNDFQKGDIAEGYSVSREKKESFPLTVTSAQKNPTAFYLCASSPGWATEGYTFGSGTRLTVV.

This clonotype came up a few times. This rearrangement joins TRBV6-6 to TRBJ2-5; 8 bases agree with TRBD2. This CDR3 is 19 amino acids long. CDR1 is MNHNY, CDR2 SVGAGI, per germline (reference sequence). V shed 2 bases and J 5 bases; nucleotides not matched to a gene: 19. CDR3 sequence: CASSYPERASGGTWETQYF. The CDR3 coding sequence is TGTGCCAGCAGTTACCCGGAGCGGGCAAGCGGGGGTACGTGGGAGACCCAGTACTTC.

This clonotype was seen repeatedly, ten times or more. This chain connects TRBV7-2 to TRBJ1-1; TRBD1 matches 11 bases. J gave up 4 bases and V 4 bases, and 5 bases lay outside the gene matches. Germline V gives CDR1 SGHTA, CDR2 FQGNSA. This CDR3 is 15 amino acids long. This CDR3 reads CASSSRTGGPTEAFF. The CDR3 DNA reads TGTGCCAGCAGCTCCCGGACAGGGGGCCCCACTGAAGCTTTCTTT.

This clonotype was seen a handful of times. The chain links TRBV6-2 or TRBV6-3 to TRBJ2-3; TRBD2 matches at 10 bases. V dropped 6 bases and J dropped 0; count of bases not matched to a gene: 3. The V gene's germline CDR1 is MNHEY and CDR2 SVGEGT. The CDR3 consists of 15 residues. The CDR3 protein is CASSLSGGSTDTQYF. As DNA, the CDR3 is TGTGCCAGCAGCCTTAGCGGGGGGAGCACAGATACGCAGTATTTT.

This clonotype was found many times. This chain joins TRBV3-1 and TRBJ2-5, with TRBD1 matching 9 bases. The germline V gene encodes CDR1 LGHDT and CDR2 YNNKEL (reference sequence). V trimming: 5 bases; J trimming: 5 bases; junction bases outside the gene matches: 9. The CDR3 extends over 15 amino acids. As DNA, the CDR3 is TGTGCCAGCAGCATAAATTGGGGACAGGGCGAGACCCAGTACTTC. This codes for CASSINWGQGETQYF.